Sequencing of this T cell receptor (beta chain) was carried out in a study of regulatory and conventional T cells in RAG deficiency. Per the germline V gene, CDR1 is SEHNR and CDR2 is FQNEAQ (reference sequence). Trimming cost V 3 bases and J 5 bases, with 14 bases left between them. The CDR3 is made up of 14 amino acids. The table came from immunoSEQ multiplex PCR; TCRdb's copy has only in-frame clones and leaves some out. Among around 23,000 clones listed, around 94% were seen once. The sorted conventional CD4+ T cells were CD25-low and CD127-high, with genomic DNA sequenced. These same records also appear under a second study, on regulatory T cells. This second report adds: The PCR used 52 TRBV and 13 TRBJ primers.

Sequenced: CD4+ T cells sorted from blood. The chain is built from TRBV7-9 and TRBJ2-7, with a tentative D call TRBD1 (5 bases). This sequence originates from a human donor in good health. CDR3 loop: CASSFKARVNEQYF. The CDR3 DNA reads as TGTGCCAGCAGCTTCAAGGCCAGGGTAAACGAGCAGTACTTC.